In this sample, the clone carrying this T cell receptor (beta chain) turned up a few times. The antigen is undetermined. This record belongs to a study of beta chain features in type 1 diabetes. In total, each donor contributed a single heparinised blood draw that averaged roughly 100 mL. Based on CD45RO/CCR7/CD25/CD127/CD95/CD27, CD4+ regulatory, stem cell-like memory, naive and central memory cells were sorted. Germline V gives CDR1 SQVTM, CDR2 ANQGSEA. The CDR3 consists of 17 residues. V gave up 4 bases and J gave up 4 bases; unmatched junction bases: 14. Study-wide points: TCRB CDR3s from Type 1 diabetes patients were moderately but significantly shorter in all four CD4+ subsets.

Sequenced material consisted of expressed TCRB transcripts (all of the isolated RNA was reverse transcribed). Using immunoSEQ multiplex PCR, the repertoire was profiled, and TCRdb retains in-frame clones only, with some absent. The data contain roughly 260,000 clones, roughly 22% of them singletons. The sequenced material came from naive CD4+ T cells from blood. V gene TRBV29-1 combines with J gene TRBJ2-3; 10 positions agree with TRBD1. The receptor's source is a woman aged 40 to 50 with type 1 diabetes. CDR3 protein: CSVARLRKTGGPDTQYF. The DNA for the CDR3 is TGCAGCGTTGCGCGTCTCCGGAAGACAGGGGGCCCAGATACGCAGTATTTT.